Presented here are 25 T cell receptor beta chains from one specimen sequenced in a study of technical replicates of blood from a few donors. Profiling relied on immunoSEQ multiplex PCR, and the TCRdb table lists in-frame clones only, not all of them. The sample includes about 83,000 clones, around 90% seen only once; the top ten take 0.27%. Sequencing input: T cells isolated from PBMCs. These receptors were obtained from a human donor in good health.

The chain combines TRBV20-1 with TRBJ1-2; D is uncertain. Between the trimmed V and J ends, which lost 5 bases and 3 bases, there was a span of 7 bases. Per the germline V gene, CDR1 is DFQATT and CDR2 is SNEGSKA (reference sequence). CDR3 length: 11 amino acids. The CDR3 region has the DNA TGCAGTGCTCCTGTTGACTATGGCTACACCTTC. It codes for CSAPVDYGYTF.

The chain couples TRBV29-1 to TRBJ2-7, with a weak D call TRBD2 (6 bases). V lost 6 bases to trimming and J lost 0 bases, with 9 bases between them. CDR3 length: 12 residues. Germline CDR1 SQVTM, CDR2 ANQGSEA. The DNA for the CDR3 is TGCAGCGTGGGACTTGCCTCCTACGAGCAGTACTTC. Residues: CSVGLASYEQYF.

The V gene is TRBV27, the J gene TRBJ2-3; possibly TRBD2 for D (5 bases). The CDR3 extends over 12 amino acids. CDR1 is MNHEY and CDR2 is SMNVEV in the germline V gene (reference sequence). The ends were cut back, 7 bases at V and 4 bases at J, with 9 bases in the middle. CDR3: CASKAGPDTQYF. The DNA for the CDR3 is TGTGCCAGCAAGGCGGGCCCAGATACGCAGTATTTT.

The chain is built from TRBV28 and TRBJ2-7; 11 nucleotides match TRBD2. The ends lost 6 bases at V and 0 bases at J; junction bases unmatched: 19. The CDR3 loop spans 20 amino acids. CDR1 is MDHEN, CDR2 SYDVKM, per germline. CDR3 region: CASSRRLGLAGQYYSYEQYF. The CDR3 DNA reads as TGTGCCAGCAGCCGCCGCCTCGGACTAGCGGGCCAATACTACTCCTACGAGCAGTACTTC.

This clone has only one observation. The chain has TRBV27 and TRBJ1-3; weak D call: TRBD1 (6 bases). CDR1 is MNHEY and CDR2 is SMNVEV in the germline V gene (reference sequence). Trimming took off 6 bases at V and 0 bases at J, with 18 bases between the two ends. This CDR3 spans 17 amino acids. The CDR3 here is CASSHRVPKSSGNTIYF. CDR3 DNA: TGTGCCAGCAGCCACAGGGTACCGAAATCCTCTGGAAACACCATATATTTT.

V is TRBV5-1 and J is TRBJ2-1; no reliable D call. Germline loops: CDR1 SGHRS, CDR2 YFSETQ. Trimming pared 4 bases from V and 1 base from J, leaving 6 bases between. There are 13 residues in the CDR3. The CDR3 reads CASSLSSYNEQFF. The CDR3 nucleotides read TGCGCCAGCAGCCTAAGTTCCTACAATGAGCAGTTCTTC.

The genes are TRBV5-6 and TRBJ2-7, with D possibly being TRBD2 (5 bases). This CDR3 has 12 residues. CDR1 and CDR2 from the germline V gene are SGHDT and YYEEEE. The V and J ends lost 4 bases and 2 bases respectively, with 7 bases between them. The CDR3 loop reads CASSAGTYEQYF. CDR3 DNA sequence: TGTGCCAGCAGCGCCGGGACCTACGAGCAGTACTTC. The whole variable domain, remainder taken from reference TRBV5-6 and TRBJ2-7, is DAGVTQSPTHLIKTRGQQVTLRCSPKSGHDTVSWYQQALGQGPQFIFQYYEEEERQRGNFPDRFSGHQFPNYSSELNVNALLLGDSALYLCASSAGTYEQYFGPGTRLTVT.

The CDR3 DNA follows: TGTGCCAGCAGTCAGGGACTAGCGGGGCTGAATGAGCAGTTCTTC. Residues: CASSQGLAGLNEQFF. The chain joins TRBV6-6 to TRBJ2-1; TRBD2 matches at 13 bases. This CDR3 comprises 15 residues. Trimming removed 5 bases from V and 7 bases from J; junction bases left unmatched: 5. CDR1 MNHNY and CDR2 SVGAGI come from the germline V gene (reference sequence).

This chain connects TRBV29-1 to TRBJ2-7; tentative D call: TRBD1 (5 bases). The V and J ends lost 4 bases and 7 bases respectively, with 20 bases between them. CDR3 length: 14 amino acids. From germline, CDR1 is SQVTM and CDR2 ANQGSEA. CDR3 loop: CSVVTLGPKGEQYF. In nucleotides, the CDR3 is TGCAGCGTTGTCACTCTCGGGCCGAAGGGGGAGCAGTACTTC.

This rearrangement joins TRBV2 to TRBJ2-1; D remains unclear. The germline gives CDR1 SNHLY, CDR2 FYNNEI. The CDR3 is 16 amino acids. Trimming took off 1 base at V and 0 bases at J, with 10 bases between the two ends. CDR3 in DNA: TGTGCCAGCAGTGAAGTTATGGAGAGCTCCTACAATGAGCAGTTCTTC. It encodes CASSEVMESSYNEQFF. The whole variable domain, filled in from reference TRBV2 and TRBJ2-1, reads EPEVTQTPSHQVTQMGQEVILRCVPISNHLYFYWYRQILGQKVEFLVSFYNNEISEKSEIFDDQFSVERPDGSNFTLKIRSTKLEDSAMYFCASSEVMESSYNEQFFGPGTRLTVL.

The genes are TRBV6-5 and TRBJ2-5; tentatively, D is TRBD1 (5 bases). The CDR3 runs to 14 residues. CDR1 is MNHEY and CDR2 is SVGAGI in the germline V gene. Deletions cut 4 bases from V and 5 bases from J, with 14 bases between. The CDR3 sequence: CASSSERGPETQYF. CDR3 in DNA: TGTGCCAGCAGTTCCGAAAGGGGTCCGGAGACCCAGTACTTC.

On this clone: The identical CDR3 is also encoded by other nucleotide sequences in the sample. J is TRBJ2-5 and V is TRBV5-1, with TRBD2 matching 11 bases. From germline, CDR1 is SGHRS and CDR2 YFSETQ. The CDR3 loop spans 15 amino acids. V shed 2 bases, J shed 2 bases, and the junction held 2 bases outside the gene matches. The chain's CDR3 is CASSLGTSGQETQYF. Written as DNA, the CDR3 is TGCGCCAGCAGCTTAGGGACTAGCGGACAAGAGACCCAGTACTTC. Using reference TRBV5-1 and TRBJ2-5 for the parts outside the CDR3, the full variable domain is KAGVTQTPRYLIKTRGQQVTLSCSPISGHRSVSWYQQTPGQGLQFLFEYFSETQRNKGNFPGRFSGRQFSNSRSEMNVSTLELGDSALYLCASSLGTSGQETQYFGPGTRLLVL.

The chain joins TRBV10-3 to TRBJ1-1; D perhaps matches TRBD1 (5 bases). The CDR3 covers 13 residues. The V end was cut by 5 bases, the J end by 1 base, with 8 bases between. In germline, CDR1 is ENHRY, CDR2 SYGVKD. CDR3 bases: TGTGCCATCAGTACCAGGGAGAACACTGAAGCTTTCTTT. It translates to CAISTRENTEAFF.

The CDR3 loop is CATSRDPLAGGLSYNEQFF. CDR3 DNA sequence: TGTGCCACCAGCAGAGACCCGCTAGCGGGAGGTCTTTCCTACAATGAGCAGTTCTTC. This sequence joins TRBV15 and TRBJ2-1; 11 nucleotides line up with TRBD2. Germline values: CDR1 LNHNV, CDR2 YYDKDF (reference sequence). With 0 bases clipped from V and 1 base from J, the junction kept 8 bases outside the gene matches. The CDR3 totals 19 residues.

This clone has more than one count but fewer than ten. The chain recombines TRBV9 with TRBJ1-1; 8 positions agree with TRBD1. CDR3 length equals 17 residues. V lost 0 bases and J lost 1; bases outside the gene matches: 8. CDR1 is SGDLS and CDR2 is YYNGEE in the germline V gene. The CDR3 region is CASSVERDRKRNTEAFF. The CDR3 nucleotides are TGTGCCAGCAGCGTAGAAAGGGACAGGAAAAGGAACACTGAAGCTTTCTTT.

Here the CDR3 reads CASGPGTSPYNEQFF. The CDR3, as DNA: TGTGCCAGCGGCCCCGGGACTAGCCCGTACAATGAGCAGTTCTTC. The chain recombines TRBV27 with TRBJ2-1, with 9 bases fitting TRBD2. Germline assignment: CDR1 MNHEY and CDR2 SMNVEV (reference sequence). The V segment lost 8 bases and the J segment 4 bases; nucleotides outside the gene matches: 9. The CDR3 sequence is 15 residues long.

The gene calls are TRBV27 and TRBJ1-1; no reliable D call. Trimming shortened V by 3 bases and J by 2 bases, and 7 bases separated the two germline ends. Germline values: CDR1 MNHEY, CDR2 SMNVEV (reference sequence). CDR3 size: 13 residues. This CDR3 is CASSLMTNTEAFF. For the CDR3, the DNA is TGTGCCAGCAGTTTGATGACAAACACTGAAGCTTTCTTT.

CDR3 nucleotides: TGCGCCAGCAGTGCTCTTACGACCGGGAGCTCTGGAAACACCATATATTTT. This translates into CASSALTTGSSGNTIYF. V is TRBV10-1 and J is TRBJ1-3; no firm D call. This CDR3 is 17 amino acids long. CDR1 WNHNN and CDR2 SYGVQD come from the germline V gene (reference sequence). The V gene lost 4 bases and the J gene lost 0 bases, with 16 bases spanning the gap.

The chain recombines TRBV27 with TRBJ2-5; no clear D gene. Trimming removed 2 bases at V and 1 base at J, with 14 bases between. Germline assignment: CDR1 MNHEY and CDR2 SMNVEV (reference sequence). The CDR3 totals 16 residues. The CDR3 bases are TGTGCCAGCAGTTTAGATTACGCGAGCATCCAAGAGACCCAGTACTTC. As protein: CASSLDYASIQETQYF.

The chain employs TRBV5-1 and TRBJ2-1; unclear D gene. Trimming shortened V by 0 bases and J by 6 bases, and 13 bases separated the two germline ends. CDR1 and CDR2 from the germline V gene are SGHRS and YFSETQ. The CDR3 runs 15 residues. The CDR3 reads CASSLAGVLSNEQFF. DNA of the CDR3: TGCGCCAGCAGCTTGGCCGGAGTTCTGTCCAATGAGCAGTTCTTC.

This chain uses TRBV11-3 with TRBJ2-7; 9 nucleotides agree with TRBD1. Losses at the gene ends were 4 bases for V and 5 bases for J; bases not matched to a gene: 3. Germline V gene data show CDR1 as SGHNT and CDR2 as YENEEA. This CDR3 has 13 residues. CDR3 coding DNA: TGTGCCAGCAGCTCACAGGGGGCGGACGAGCAGTACTTC. This encodes CASSSQGADEQYF.

The chain has TRBV5-4 and TRBJ2-7, with TRBD1 matching over 7 bases. CDR3 length: 13 residues. Germline values: CDR1 SGHNT, CDR2 YYREEE (reference sequence). V shed 4 bases and J 2 bases; nucleotides not matched to a gene: 3. Written as DNA, the CDR3 is TGTGCCAGCAGCATTGGGACAGCCTACGAGCAGTACTTC. Its protein is CASSIGTAYEQYF.

The J gene is TRBJ2-5, the V gene TRBV5-1; no firm D call. This CDR3 spans 16 amino acids. V was trimmed by 1 base and J by 5 bases, leaving 18 bases between them. Germline-derived CDR1 and CDR2 are SGHRS and YFSETQ. This CDR3 is CASSLTPLAGVETQYF. The DNA of the CDR3 is TGCGCCAGCAGCTTGACCCCGTTGGCAGGTGTGGAGACCCAGTACTTC.

J is TRBJ2-7 and V is TRBV12-2; TRBD2, the table's D call, lacks a check against the DNA. TRBV12-2 is described as a pseudogene. The CDR3 is 18 amino acids. The DNA of the CDR3 is TGTGCAAGTCGCTCCTATACCACCCGCCCGGGGTCCACCTACGAGCAGTACTTC. Its translation: CASRSYTTRPGSTYEQYF.

This clone is a singleton in its sample. The chain links TRBV5-4 to TRBJ2-3, with TRBD2 matching 8 bases. Losses at the gene ends were 6 bases for V and 13 bases for J; bases not matched to a gene: 10. CDR1 is SGHNT, CDR2 YYREEE, per germline (reference sequence). CDR3 length equals 12 residues. CDR3 in DNA: TGTGCCAGCACGGACGGGGGGGCTGAAGAGTATTTT. Protein product: CASTDGGAEEYF.